This T cell receptor beta chain was captured by sequencing in a study of cytomegalovirus exposure and HLA in healthy donors. Trimming took 6 bases from V and 2 from J, leaving 13 bases between them. This CDR3 comprises 14 residues. Germline CDR1 is MNHEY and CDR2 is SMNVEV (reference sequence). The 120-subject validation cohort, separate from the 666-subject first cohort, included the donors. Notes on this clone: Its target is unknown.

Clones were sequenced by immunoSEQ multiplex PCR, and TCRdb holds only the in-frame ones, with some missing. The repertoire holds about 250,000 clones, with roughly nine tenths as singletons. The study's findings and limits: For most TCR sequences rarity was the rule, although some public TCRs occurred in many donors. Subsequent analysis of the approximately 110 validation repertoires found a tendency for first-cohort TCR clusters to co-occur. Cytomegalovirus status was reportedly diagnosed by the classifier with high specificity and sensitivity.

The sequence came from a man in his late teens or twenties in good health and CMV-seropositive. This chain links TRBV27 with TRBJ1-2; tentatively, D is TRBD1 (5 bases). Material for sequencing was PBMCs. The CDR3 here is CASRFRDGNYGYTF. CDR3 nucleotide sequence: TGTGCCAGCAGATTCCGGGACGGAAACTATGGCTACACCTTC.